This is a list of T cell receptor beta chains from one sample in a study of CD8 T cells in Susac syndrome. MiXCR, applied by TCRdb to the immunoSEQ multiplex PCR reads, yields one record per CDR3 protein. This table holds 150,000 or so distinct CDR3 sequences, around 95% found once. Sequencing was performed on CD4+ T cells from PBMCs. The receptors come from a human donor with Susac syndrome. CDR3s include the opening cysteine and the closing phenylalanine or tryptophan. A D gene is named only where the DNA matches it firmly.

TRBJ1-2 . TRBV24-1 CATSDLWEENGYTF TGTGCCACCAGTGATTTATGGGAGGAGAATGGCTACACCTTC
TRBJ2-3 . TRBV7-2 CASSLAPGVSTDTQYF TGTGCCAGCAGCTTAGCCCCCGGGGTTAGCACAGATACGCAGTATTTT
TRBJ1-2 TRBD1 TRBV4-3 CASSQVLGQGARGNGYTF TGCGCCAGCAGCCAAGTATTGGGACAGGGGGCGAGGGGAAATGGCTACACCTTC
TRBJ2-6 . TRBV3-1 CASSQRGSGANVLTF TGTGCCAGCAGCCAACGTGGCTCTGGGGCCAACGTCCTGACTTTC
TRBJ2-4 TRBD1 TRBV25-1 CASSDTGTGGNIQYF TGTGCCAGCAGTGATACCGGGACAGGGGGAAACATTCAGTACTTC
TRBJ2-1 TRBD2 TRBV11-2 CASRLTSGTYNEQFF TGTGCCAGCAGGCTGACTAGCGGGACGTACAATGAGCAGTTCTTC
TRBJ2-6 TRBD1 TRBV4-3 CASSPEIGGPFSGANVLTF TGCGCCAGCAGCCCGGAGATAGGGGGCCCATTCTCTGGGGCCAACGTCCTGACTTTC
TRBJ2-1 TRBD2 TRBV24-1 CATSEPTSGYNEQFF TGTGCCACCAGTGAGCCGACTAGCGGCTACAATGAGCAGTTCTTC
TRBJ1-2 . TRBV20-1 CSARRLYGYTF TGCAGTGCTAGGAGACTTTATGGCTACACCTTC
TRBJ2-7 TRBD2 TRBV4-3 CASSETSGRGYEQYF TGCGCCAGCAGCGAGACTAGCGGGAGAGGATACGAGCAGTACTTC
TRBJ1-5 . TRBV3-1 CASSQGLGPQHF TGTGCCAGCAGCCAAGGGCTCGGGCCCCAGCATTTT
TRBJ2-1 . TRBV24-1 CATSDGHEQFF TGTGCCACCAGTGATGGCCATGAGCAGTTCTTC
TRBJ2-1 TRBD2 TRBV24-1 CATSEAGGPYNEQFF TGTGCCACCAGTGAAGCGGGAGGGCCCTACAATGAGCAGTTCTTC
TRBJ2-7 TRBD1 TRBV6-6 CASSQRDRIVEQYF TGTGCCAGCAGTCAGAGGGACAGAATTGTTGAGCAGTACTTC
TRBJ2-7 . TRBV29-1 CSVCEDRTYEQYF TGCAGCGTTTGTGAGGACAGAACCTACGAGCAGTACTTC
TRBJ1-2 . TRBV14 CASSRGSGLWGYTF TGTGCCAGCAGCCGGGGAAGCGGCTTGTGGGGCTACACCTTC
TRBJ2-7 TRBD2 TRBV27 CASSLAAGDAYEQYF TGTGCCAGCAGTTTAGCAGCGGGAGATGCATACGAGCAGTACTTC
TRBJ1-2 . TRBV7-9 CASSLSFNHYGYTF TGTGCCAGCAGCTTATCGTTCAATCACTATGGCTACACCTTC
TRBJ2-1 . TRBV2 CATRGGDSYNEQFF TGTGCCACAAGGGGCGGTGACTCCTACAATGAGCAGTTCTTC
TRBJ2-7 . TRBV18 CASSPASDYEQYF TGTGCCAGCTCACCAGCTTCTGATTACGAGCAGTACTTC